This passage covers 17 T cell receptor beta chains from one sample sequenced in a study of blood T cell repertoires in COVID-19. This table comes from immunoSEQ multiplex PCR, and its TCRdb copy is limited to in-frame clones, with some not included. Of just under 65,000 clones in the sample, under 80% were seen once. The specimen was peripheral blood. Every receptor here comes from a human donor in a cohort sampled during active COVID-19.

The chain has TRBV5-1 and TRBJ1-1; D perhaps matches TRBD1 (6 bases). Trimming took 4 bases from V and 3 from J, leaving 10 bases between them. This CDR3 has 13 residues. The germline V gene encodes CDR1 SGHRS and CDR2 YFSETQ. CDR3 region: CASSRGGDTEAFF. In DNA form, the CDR3 reads TGCGCCAGCAGCAGAGGGGGGGACACTGAAGCTTTCTTT.

The chain joins TRBV4-2 to TRBJ2-1, with 10 bases identical to TRBD2. CDR3 length: 16 amino acids. Trimming cost V 6 bases and J 6 bases; bases outside gene matches: 11. The V gene's germline CDR1 is LGHNA and CDR2 YNFKEQ. The CDR3 reads CASRAATSGVGNEQFF. The CDR3 bases are TGTGCCAGCAGAGCAGCAACTAGCGGGGTTGGCAATGAGCAGTTCTTC.

The chain uses TRBV18 and TRBJ2-1, with 8 bases aligning to TRBD2. V dropped 5 bases and J dropped 1; count of bases not matched to a gene: 7. The CDR3 covers 16 residues. Per the germline V gene, CDR1 is KGHSH and CDR2 is LQKENI. This CDR3 reads CASSNTGTSSYNEQFF. CDR3 DNA sequence: TGTGCCAGCTCAAACACCGGGACTAGTTCCTACAATGAGCAGTTCTTC.

The chain recombines TRBV7-2 with TRBJ1-6; tentative D call: TRBD1 (5 bases). Trimming cost V 5 bases and J 3 bases, with 5 bases left between them. From germline, CDR1 is SGHTA and CDR2 FQGNSA. This CDR3 contains 13 residues. The CDR3 coding sequence is TGTGCCAGCAGCCAGGGCTATAATTCACCCCTCCACTTT. Translated: CASSQGYNSPLHF.

CDR3 sequence (DNA): TGTGCCAGCAGCTTAGGTCTCCGCTCCCGACTAAGCTCCTACAATGAGCAGTTCTTC. This sequence encodes CASSLGLRSRLSSYNEQFF. The chain recombines TRBV5-8 with TRBJ2-1, with D tentatively TRBD2 (5 bases). The CDR3 is 19 residues long. V dropped 2 bases and J dropped 0 bases, with 21 bases sitting between them. Per the germline V gene, CDR1 is SGHTS and CDR2 is YDEGEE. The full variable domain, completed using reference TRBV5-8 and TRBJ2-1, is EAGVTQSPTHLIKTRGQQATLRCSPISGHTSVYWYQQALGLGLQFLLWYDEGEERNRGNFPPRFSGRQFPNYSSELNVNALELEDSALYLCASSLGLRSRLSSYNEQFFGPGTRLTVL.

This chain connects TRBV13 to TRBJ1-3; D call uncertain. Trimming pared 5 bases from V and 0 bases from J, leaving 8 bases between. Germline assignment: CDR1 PRHDT and CDR2 FYEKMQ (reference sequence). The CDR3 is 14 amino acids. CDR3 sequence: CASSTGSSGNTIYF. CDR3 coding DNA: TGTGCCAGCAGCACGGGTTCCTCTGGAAACACCATATATTTT.

This clone was counted a single time. The chain carries TRBV19 and TRBJ1-1; 7 nucleotides line up with TRBD1. Losses at the gene ends were 5 bases for V and 5 bases for J; bases not matched to a gene: 5. The CDR3 extends over 13 amino acids. The germline V gene has CDR1 LNHDA and CDR2 SQIVND (reference sequence). CDR3 in amino acids: CASSDDRETEAFF. CDR3 sequence (DNA): TGTGCCAGTAGTGACGACAGGGAGACTGAAGCTTTCTTT.

The rearrangement links TRBV5-5 to TRBJ2-6, with D unclear. The V end lost 5 bases, the J end lost 2 bases, and 5 bases lay between the germline ends. The CDR3 covers 13 residues. The germline CDR1 and CDR2 sequences are SGHKS and YYEKEE (reference sequence). This CDR3 reads CASSPAGANVLTF. The CDR3 nucleotides read TGTGCCAGCAGTCCCGCTGGGGCCAACGTCCTGACTTTC.

The rearrangement uses TRBV19 and TRBJ2-4; 7 bases are a match to TRBD2. Trimming removed 4 bases from V and 1 base from J; junction bases left unmatched: 7. The CDR3 has 16 residues. The germline V gene encodes CDR1 LNHDA and CDR2 SQIVND (reference sequence). The CDR3, as DNA: TGTGCCAGTAGTAGATCGTGGGGAGGGGCCAAAAACATTCAGTACTTC. Translation: CASSRSWGGAKNIQYF.

CDR3: CASSLKSSGGGEQYF. As DNA, the CDR3 is TGTGCCAGCAGCTTAAAGTCTAGCGGGGGTGGCGAGCAGTACTTC. The chain has TRBV7-2 and TRBJ2-7; 10 bases line up with TRBD2. The CDR3 covers 15 residues. Trimming removed 2 bases from V and 6 bases from J; junction bases left unmatched: 7. Germline CDR1 is SGHTA and CDR2 is FQGNSA.

V and J are TRBV6-5 and TRBJ2-7; tentatively, D is TRBD1 (6 bases). Between the trimmed V and J ends, which lost 6 bases and 2 bases, there was a span of 11 bases. This CDR3 has 13 amino acids. Germline V gives CDR1 MNHEY, CDR2 SVGAGI. The CDR3 region is CASRQGSTYEQYF. For the CDR3, the DNA is TGTGCCAGCAGGCAGGGGTCCACCTACGAGCAGTACTTC.

The V call is TRBV5-1, the J call TRBJ2-5; 8 nucleotides align to TRBD1. This CDR3 spans 13 amino acids. Per the germline V gene, CDR1 is SGHRS and CDR2 is YFSETQ. V dropped 4 bases and J dropped 5; count of bases not matched to a gene: 4. CDR3 protein: CASSPRDRETQYF. Written as DNA, the CDR3 is TGCGCCAGCAGCCCTAGGGACAGGGAGACCCAGTACTTC.

The chain links TRBV5-4 to TRBJ1-2; D perhaps matches TRBD1 (6 bases). Per germline, CDR1 SGHNT and CDR2 YYREEE (reference sequence). Deletions cut 6 bases from V and 8 bases from J, with 17 bases between. The CDR3 contains 13 residues. The CDR3 nucleotides read TGTGCCAGCATCCCACCGGGGGGCATAGGCTACACCTTC. Its translation is CASIPPGGIGYTF.

The chain uses TRBV18 and TRBJ2-7; D gene uncertain. This CDR3 comprises 14 residues. Germline V CDR1 and CDR2: KGHSH, LQKENI. V was shortened by 0 bases and J by 0 bases, with 6 bases between the two germline ends. The CDR3 here is CASSPPSTSYEQYF. The CDR3 DNA sequence: TGTGCCAGCTCACCACCGAGCACCTCCTACGAGCAGTACTTC.

This clone was observed a single time. V gene TRBV19 combines with J gene TRBJ1-1; D is unresolved. The germline V gene encodes CDR1 LNHDA and CDR2 SQIVND (reference sequence). The V end lost 5 bases, the J end lost 1 base, and 17 bases lay between the germline ends. This CDR3 has 16 amino acids. The chain's CDR3 is CASSDPRRGENTEAFF. The CDR3 DNA sequence: TGTGCCAGTAGTGACCCCAGACGGGGAGAGAACACTGAAGCTTTCTTT.

CDR3 bases: TGTGCCAGTCGGGACACGGTTGATGGCTACACCTTC. This encodes CASRDTVDGYTF. This chain links TRBV19 with TRBJ1-2; tentative D call: TRBD1 (6 bases). CDR1 is LNHDA, CDR2 SQIVND, per germline (reference sequence). This CDR3 comprises 12 residues. Trimming left V 8 bases short and J 6 bases short, with 13 bases between.

The J gene is TRBJ2-6, the V gene TRBV7-3, with a possible D match to TRBD1 (5 bases). Per the germline V gene, CDR1 is SGHTA and CDR2 is FQGTGA. CDR3 length: 15 residues. V dropped 5 bases and J dropped 0 bases, with 8 bases sitting between them. CDR3 nucleotide sequence: TGTGCCAGCAGCCCAGGGCCCTCTGGGGCCAACGTCCTGACTTTC. It is translated as CASSPGPSGANVLTF.